The clone carrying this T cell receptor beta chain was observed at least ten times. Its target is unknown. Germline-derived CDR1 and CDR2 are MGHDK and SYGVNS. Trimming left V 2 bases short and J 6 bases short, with 11 bases between. The CDR3 is made up of 14 amino acids. These data originate in a study of T cells in Graves' hyperthyroidism and ophthalmopathy. Study-level information: Before any treatment, at initial diagnosis, peripheral blood was collected. Study findings and constraints: Ophthalmopathy was told apart from stable hyperthyroidism by a 13 V-J model. Clonotypes that were expanded in thyroid above 0.001 mostly appeared in blood too.

Each diagnosis was grounded in clinical symptoms, serum thyroxine and TRAb, thyroid ultrasound, and orbital computed tomography. There were TCR beta CDR3 regions amplified from RNA transcripts. With the HTBI primer set, the TCR CDR3 went through a first round of RT-PCR. Each CDR3 protein gets one entry after TCRdb re-called the multiplex PCR reads with MiXCR. There are 600,000 or so distinct CDR3 sequences in the sample; about 14% occur only once, and under 15% lies in the top ten. The clonotype was recovered from a woman aged 50 to 65 with Graves' ophthalmopathy. The sample consisted of blood. The J gene is TRBJ2-1, the V gene TRBV25-1; D is uncertain. The DNA for the CDR3 is TGTGCCAGCAGTGAACCTGGTTGGGCCAATGAGCAGTTCTTC. Protein: CASSEPGWANEQFF.